The rows below give T cell receptor beta chains drawn from one sample of a study of cytomegalovirus exposure and HLA in healthy donors. Assay: immunoSEQ multiplex PCR; the TCRdb copy retains only in-frame clones and omits some. This sample carries tens of thousands of clones, roughly 67% of them seen once, and the ten largest clones take about 5.4%. Sequencing was carried out using PBMCs. The receptors were gathered from a boy aged 10-17 years in good health and CMV-seropositive. Each CDR3 is given with its conserved first and last residue. A D gene is named only where the DNA matches it firmly. The listing skips clone size in some rows; elsewhere it reads once, few, many or a size class.

clone_size	d_call	v_call	j_call	cdr3_nt	cdr3_aa
-	TRBD1	TRBV18	TRBJ2-7	TGTGCCAGCTCACCAGACAGGGCGAGCGCCGAGCAGTACTTC	CASSPDRASAEQYF
-	TRBD1	TRBV10-1	TRBJ1-1	TGCGCCAGTTCTCGGGACAGTTCGAACACTGAAGCTTTCTTT	CASSRDSSNTEAFF
once	-	TRBV6-5	TRBJ1-2	TGTGCCAGCAGTTCCCTACCGGGGGGTCAAGGTGGCTACACCTTC	CASSSLPGGQGGYTF
-	-	TRBV5-4	TRBJ2-5	TGTGCCAGCAGCTTGGGAGGAAGACAGCAAGAGACCCAGTACTTC	CASSLGGRQQETQYF
-	-	TRBV18	TRBJ2-3	TGTGCCAGCTCTTCATTCTTTTTAGGCACAGATACGCAGTATTTT	CASSSFFLGTDTQYF
-	-	TRBV5-1	TRBJ1-1	TGCGCCAGCAGCTTGGGAACTGGGAGGGACACTGAAGCTTTCTTT	CASSLGTGRDTEAFF
-	-	TRBV13	TRBJ2-7	TGTGCCAGCAGAGTTAAAGAGGACTACGAGCAGTACTTC	CASRVKEDYEQYF
-	-	TRBV5-1	TRBJ2-7	TGCGCCAGCAGCTTGGCCTTGTCGGGGACCTACGAGCAGTACTTC	CASSLALSGTYEQYF
few	TRBD1	TRBV29-1	TRBJ2-1	TGCAGCGTTGCGTTTGGGACAGGTGGTACTGAGCAGTTCTTC	CSVAFGTGGTEQFF
-	TRBD1	TRBV5-1	TRBJ1-1	TGCGCCAGCAGCGAAGACAGGGGGCGAAATGAAGCTTTCTTT	CASSEDRGRNEAFF
-	-	TRBV5-6	TRBJ1-6	TGTGCCAGCAGCCGGACATTTATTAATTCACCCCTCCACTTT	CASSRTFINSPLHF
-	TRBD2	TRBV7-2	TRBJ2-7	TGTGCCAGCAGCTTCCGACTAGCGGGAGCACCTAGGTACGAGCAGTACTTC	CASSFRLAGAPRYEQYF
few	-	TRBV27	TRBJ1-1	TGTGCCAGCAGTTATAGCAGTCTGAACACTGAAGCTTTCTTT	CASSYSSLNTEAFF
-	-	TRBV21-1	TRBJ1-3	TGTGCCAGCAGCAATGGTGGCAGGGGGTCCCCTGGAAACACCATATATTTT	CASSNGGRGSPGNTIYF
-	-	TRBV6-5	TRBJ1-2	TGTGCCAGCAGTAGGCCGGACATCCCCCTTGACTACACCTTC	CASSRPDIPLDYTF
-	TRBD2	TRBV5-1	TRBJ2-7	TGCGCCAGCAGCTTCGTAGCGGGAGCGCGGGAGCAGTACTTC	CASSFVAGAREQYF
-	TRBD2	TRBV7-2	TRBJ2-7	TGTGCCAGCAGCTTAGTTACTAGCGGGAGGGCAGGAAACGAGCAGTACTTC	CASSLVTSGRAGNEQYF
-	TRBD1	TRBV4-1	TRBJ2-7	TGCGCCAGCAGCCAGCCGGGACAGGGGTACGAGCAGTACTTC	CASSQPGQGYEQYF
-	-	TRBV21-1	TRBJ2-7	TGTGCCAGCAGGTTTCGGGGGACAGGGACCTACGAGCAGTACTTC	CASRFRGTGTYEQYF
-	-	TRBV28	TRBJ1-1	TGTGCCAGCAGCCTAGCAACCGGGACACAATACACTGAAGCTTTCTTT	CASSLATGTQYTEAFF
-	TRBD2	TRBV6-5	TRBJ2-1	TGTGCCAGCAGATTAGCGGGGGGGTCCTGGGGTGAGCAGTTCTTC	CASRLAGGSWGEQFF
-	TRBD2	TRBV7-8	TRBJ2-7	TGTGCCAGCAGCTTAGTTTTACTAGCGGGTGCCAGCTACGAGCAGTACTTC	CASSLVLLAGASYEQYF
-	-	TRBV30	TRBJ1-4	TGTGCCTGGAGTGTTACACAGGGAGTAAGGAAACTGTTTTTT	CAWSVTQGVRKLFF
-	-	TRBV5-1	TRBJ2-2	TGCGCCAGCAGCTTGGTGGCAGGGAACACCGGGGAGCTGTTTTTT	CASSLVAGNTGELFF
few	-	TRBV7-2	TRBJ1-4	TGTGCCAGCAGCCTTACCGGGACTGGGCCCCTTCCACCTAATGAAAAACTGTTTTTT	CASSLTGTGPLPPNEKLFF
-	TRBD1	TRBV28	TRBJ2-7	TGTGCCAGCAGTCCCCCGGGACAGCTTTTTACCTACGAGCAGTACTTC	CASSPPGQLFTYEQYF
few	-	TRBV4-2	TRBJ1-5	TGTGCCAGCAGCCAAGAGACAAATATTCAGCCCCAGCATTTT	CASSQETNIQPQHF
-	-	TRBV27	TRBJ1-2	TGTGCCAGCAGTCCCCATTACAGGGTCTATGGCTACACCTTC	CASSPHYRVYGYTF
few	-	TRBV4-3	TRBJ1-2	TGCGCCAGCAGCCAAGACAGGGGCGTTGGTGGCTACACCTTC	CASSQDRGVGGYTF
-	TRBD1	TRBV5-6	TRBJ2-1	TGTGCCAGCAGCGGCCGACAGGGGGCCGATGGTGAGCAGTTCTTC	CASSGRQGADGEQFF
-	TRBD1	TRBV2	TRBJ1-4	TGTGCCACCGGGACAGGGGGTGAAAAACTGTTTTTT	CATGTGGEKLFF
few	-	TRBV6-5	TRBJ1-2	TGTGCCAGCAGTTACTCCGCCAGAAACTATGGCTACACCTTC	CASSYSARNYGYTF
few	-	TRBV6-5	TRBJ1-4	TGTGCCAGCAGTTACCTGGACTTCTCAACTAATGAAAAACTGTTTTTT	CASSYLDFSTNEKLFF
few	-	TRBV7-8	TRBJ2-7	TGTGCCAGCAGCTCGAACTACTACGAGCAGTACTTC	CASSSNYYEQYF
-	TRBD1	TRBV6-5	TRBJ1-4	TGTGCCAGCAGCCCCACAGGGGGCGATGAAAAACTGTTTTTT	CASSPTGGDEKLFF
once	-	TRBV4-3	TRBJ1-4	TGCGCCAGCAGCCAAGTATGGACTTCTAATGAAAAACTGTTTTTT	CASSQVWTSNEKLFF
-	-	TRBV29-1	TRBJ1-1	TGCAGCGTTTCTGTAACAGGGCAGGGAGCTTTCTTT	CSVSVTGQGAFF
-	-	TRBV2	TRBJ1-1	TGTGCCAGCAGGCCCGGGGGTTGGAACACTGAAGCTTTCTTT	CASRPGGWNTEAFF
few	-	TRBV19	TRBJ1-1	TGTGCCAGTAACTGGGGCCGAGGTGGGGACACTGAAGCTTTCTTT	CASNWGRGGDTEAFF
-	TRBD1	TRBV28	TRBJ1-2	TGTGCCAGCAGAGGGACAGTTTACCACTATGGCTACACCTTC	CASRGTVYHYGYTF
once	-	TRBV27	TRBJ1-2	TGTGCCAGCAGTTTCATCTCGGCAGGGGGCTACACCTTC	CASSFISAGGYTF
few	TRBD1	TRBV6-5	TRBJ1-2	TGTGCCAGCAGTTACTCGACAGGGAACCCTTATGGCTACACCTTC	CASSYSTGNPYGYTF
-	TRBD1	TRBV18	TRBJ2-5	TGTGCCAGCTCACGAGACAGGGAGGAGACCCAGTACTTC	CASSRDREETQYF
-	-	TRBV13	TRBJ2-2	TGTGCCAGCAGCTCCCGCGGGGAGCTGTTTTTT	CASSSRGELFF
-	TRBD2	TRBV4-3	TRBJ2-3	TGCGCCAGCAGCCAAGGTCCTCCGGGACTAGCGGCGCCAACGGGTACGCAGTATTTT	CASSQGPPGLAAPTGTQYF
-	-	TRBV6-1	TRBJ2-1	TGTGCCAGCAGTTCCTTTCTGAGCTCCTACAATGAGCAGTTCTTC	CASSSFLSSYNEQFF
-	TRBD1	TRBV7-8	TRBJ1-3	TGTGCCAGCAGCCAGGGGGCTCGCTCTGGAAACACCATATATTTT	CASSQGARSGNTIYF
few	-	TRBV9	TRBJ1-1	TGTGCCAGCAGCGTATCATGGAACACTGAAGCTTTCTTT	CASSVSWNTEAFF
-	-	TRBV5-6	TRBJ2-7	TGTGCCAGCAGCCTGGGGACAAACTACGAGCAGTACTTC	CASSLGTNYEQYF
-	-	TRBV7-2	TRBJ2-7	TGTGCCAGCAGCTCGTGGGGGGGGGCCTCCTACGAGCAGTACTTC	CASSSWGGASYEQYF
-	TRBD1	TRBV7-6	TRBJ1-1	TGTGCCAGCAGCTTAGACAGGGGCACTGAAGCTTTCTTT	CASSLDRGTEAFF